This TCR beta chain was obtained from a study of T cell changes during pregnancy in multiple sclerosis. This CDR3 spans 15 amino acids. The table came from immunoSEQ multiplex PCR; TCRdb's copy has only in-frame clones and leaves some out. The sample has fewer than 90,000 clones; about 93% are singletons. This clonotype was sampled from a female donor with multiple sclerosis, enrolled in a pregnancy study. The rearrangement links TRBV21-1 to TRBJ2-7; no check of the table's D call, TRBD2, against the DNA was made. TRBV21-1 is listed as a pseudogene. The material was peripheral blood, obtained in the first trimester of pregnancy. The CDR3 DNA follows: TGTGCCAGCTGTGGGCTAGCGGGCTTCTCCTACGAGCAGTACTTC. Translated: CASCGLAGFSYEQYF.